This T cell receptor (beta chain) was sequenced in a study of CD8+CD57+ T cells in acquired aplastic anemia. Study-wide context: DNA per sorted CD4+ or CD8+ sample ranged roughly 0.17 to 27.4 ug, averaging around 3.1 ug.

This CDR3 is 14 amino acids long. The germline V gene encodes CDR1 KGHDR and CDR2 SFDVKD. According to the study, genomic DNA was the template for TCR beta VDJ and CDR3 profiling. TCRdb called the reads again in MiXCR, with one record for every CDR3 protein. The sample lists 200,000 or so distinct CDR3 sequences; 64% were seen once. General observations from the study: Patient and control CD8+ Simpson's diversity was not significantly different. Both patients and controls carried the same twenty-nine CD8+ CDR3 sequences.

Comments on this clonotype: Its matching antigen is unknown. The junction departs from the called germline gene at one end, perhaps through a read error.

The sequenced sample consisted of sorted CD4+, CD8+, or CD8+CD57+ T cells (not recorded which) from PBMCs. The chain carries TRBV24-1 and TRBJ2-5; D may be TRBD2 (6 bases). This clonotype was obtained from a human donor with severe aplastic anemia or a healthy control (not recorded which). The CDR3 protein is CASSLVAAQKTQYF. CDR3 bases: TGTGCCAGCAGTTTAGTAGCGGCGCAAAAGACCCAGTACTTC.